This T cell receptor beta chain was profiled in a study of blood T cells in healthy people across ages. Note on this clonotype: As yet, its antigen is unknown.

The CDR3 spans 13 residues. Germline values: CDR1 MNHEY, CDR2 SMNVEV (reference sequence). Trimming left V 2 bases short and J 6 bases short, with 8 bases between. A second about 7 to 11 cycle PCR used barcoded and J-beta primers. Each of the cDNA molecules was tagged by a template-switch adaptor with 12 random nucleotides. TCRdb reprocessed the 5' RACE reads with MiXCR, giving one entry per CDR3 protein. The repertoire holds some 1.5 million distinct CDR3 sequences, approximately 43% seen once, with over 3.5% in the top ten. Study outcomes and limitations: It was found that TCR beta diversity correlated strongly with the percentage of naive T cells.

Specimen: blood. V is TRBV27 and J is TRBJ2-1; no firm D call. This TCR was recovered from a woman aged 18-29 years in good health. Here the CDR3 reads CASSLGSPNEQFF. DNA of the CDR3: TGTGCCAGCAGTTTAGGGTCTCCCAATGAGCAGTTCTTC.